The TCR beta chain under discussion was sequenced for a study of cytomegalovirus exposure and HLA in healthy donors. The CDR3 runs 14 residues. Germline-derived CDR1 and CDR2 are SGHTA and FQGTGA. The V and J ends lost 5 bases and 5 bases respectively, with 12 bases between them. General study results and limits: Later, an analysis showed that TCR beta chains associated with HLA were more clonally expanded than others that were equally common. TCR beta V segments were, for the most part, productive about 87% or about 30% of the time in an earlier analysis.

Vbeta (60) and Jbeta (13) primers were used in the PCR. Profiling relied on immunoSEQ multiplex PCR, and the TCRdb table lists in-frame clones only, not all of them. The table includes about 160,000 clones, less than 85% detected once. About this clone itself: Its antigen is unidentified.

Donors counted as nominally healthy when sampled, yet unrecorded immune exposures were likely. This TCR came from a man aged 60-69 years in good health and CMV-seronegative. The sequenced sample was PBMCs. The chain has TRBV7-3 and TRBJ1-4, with a tentative D call TRBD1 (5 bases). The CDR3 nucleotides are TGTGCCAGCAGCCCTGGCGGGGGAAATGAAAAACTGTTTTTT. Translated, it gives CASSPGGGNEKLFF.